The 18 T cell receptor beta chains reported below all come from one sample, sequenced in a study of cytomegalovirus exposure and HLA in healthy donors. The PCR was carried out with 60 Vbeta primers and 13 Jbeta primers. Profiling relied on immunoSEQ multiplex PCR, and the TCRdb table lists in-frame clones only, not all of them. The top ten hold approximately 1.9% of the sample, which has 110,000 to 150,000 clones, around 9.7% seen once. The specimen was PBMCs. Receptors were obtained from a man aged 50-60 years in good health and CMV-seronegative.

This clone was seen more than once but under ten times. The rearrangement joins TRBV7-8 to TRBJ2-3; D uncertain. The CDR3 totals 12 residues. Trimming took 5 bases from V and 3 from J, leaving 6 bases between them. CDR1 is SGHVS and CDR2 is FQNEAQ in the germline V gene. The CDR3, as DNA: TGTGCCAGCAGCCCGACTACAGATACGCAGTATTTT. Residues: CASSPTTDTQYF.

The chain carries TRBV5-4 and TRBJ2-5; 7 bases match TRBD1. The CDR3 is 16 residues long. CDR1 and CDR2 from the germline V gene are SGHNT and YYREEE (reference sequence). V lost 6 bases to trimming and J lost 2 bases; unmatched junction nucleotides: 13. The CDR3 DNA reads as TGTGCCAGCACCAGGGGGTCATTCGGGGATCAAGAGACCCAGTACTTC. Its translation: CASTRGSFGDQETQYF.

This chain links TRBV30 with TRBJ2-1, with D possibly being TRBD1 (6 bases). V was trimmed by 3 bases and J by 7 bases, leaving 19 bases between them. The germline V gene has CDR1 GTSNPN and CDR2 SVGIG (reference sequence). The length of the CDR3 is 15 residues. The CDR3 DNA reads TGTGCCTGGAGGGGGGATAGGGGGTCATGGAATGAGCAGTTCTTC. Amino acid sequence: CAWRGDRGSWNEQFF.

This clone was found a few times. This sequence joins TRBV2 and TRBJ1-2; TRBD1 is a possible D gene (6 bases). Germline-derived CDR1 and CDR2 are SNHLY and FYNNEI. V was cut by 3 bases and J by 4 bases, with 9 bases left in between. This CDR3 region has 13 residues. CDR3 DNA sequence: TGTGCCAGCAGTGAGAGGGACACCTATGGCTACACCTTC. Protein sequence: CASSERDTYGYTF.

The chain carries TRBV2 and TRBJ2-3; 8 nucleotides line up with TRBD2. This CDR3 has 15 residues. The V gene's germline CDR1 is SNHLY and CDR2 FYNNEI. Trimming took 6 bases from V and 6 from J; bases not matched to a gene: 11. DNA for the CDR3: TGTGCCAGCAGCCTTGGCACTAGCGGACCGGATACGCAGTATTTT. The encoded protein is CASSLGTSGPDTQYF. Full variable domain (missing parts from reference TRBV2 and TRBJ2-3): EPEVTQTPSHQVTQMGQEVILRCVPISNHLYFYWYRQILGQKVEFLVSFYNNEISEKSEIFDDQFSVERPDGSNFTLKIRSTKLEDSAMYFCASSLGTSGPDTQYFGPGTRLTVL.

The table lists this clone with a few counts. The CDR3 loop reads CSVREGVGELFF. In DNA, the CDR3 is TGCAGCGTTAGGGAGGGAGTTGGGGAGCTGTTTTTT. The V call is TRBV29-1, the J call TRBJ2-2, with TRBD2 matching over 7 bases. Looked up from germline, CDR1 is SQVTM and CDR2 is ANQGSEA. Germline trimming cut 5 bases from V and 8 bases from J; bases unmatched to any gene: 5. CDR3 length: 12 amino acids.

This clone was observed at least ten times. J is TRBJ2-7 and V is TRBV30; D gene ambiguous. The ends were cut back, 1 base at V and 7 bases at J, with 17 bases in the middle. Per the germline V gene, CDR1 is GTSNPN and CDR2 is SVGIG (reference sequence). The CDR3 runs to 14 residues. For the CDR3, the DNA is TGTGCCTGGAGTGCAACCCAGGTTTTTACGGAGCAGTACTTC. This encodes CAWSATQVFTEQYF.

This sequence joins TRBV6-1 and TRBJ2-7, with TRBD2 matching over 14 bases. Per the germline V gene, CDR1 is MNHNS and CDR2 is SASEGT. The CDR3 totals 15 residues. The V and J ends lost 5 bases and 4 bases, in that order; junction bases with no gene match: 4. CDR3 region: CASSMGLAGAYEQYF. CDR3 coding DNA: TGTGCCAGCAGTATGGGACTAGCGGGAGCTTACGAGCAGTACTTC.

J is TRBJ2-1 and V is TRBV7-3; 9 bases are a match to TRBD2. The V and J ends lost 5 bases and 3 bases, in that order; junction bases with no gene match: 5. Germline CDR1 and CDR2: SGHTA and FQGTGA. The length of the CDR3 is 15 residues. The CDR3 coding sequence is TGTGCCAGCAGCCCTAGCGGGACCCTCTACAATGAGCAGTTCTTC. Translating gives CASSPSGTLYNEQFF.

In DNA form, the CDR3 reads TGTGCCAGCAGTTCCTCCAGGACTCGCGGCTCCTACAATGAGCAGTTCTTC. Residues: CASSSSRTRGSYNEQFF. This chain links TRBV28 with TRBJ2-1, with D perhaps TRBD2 (5 bases). V was shortened by 4 bases and J by 0 bases, with 16 bases between the two germline ends. Germline V gives CDR1 MDHEN, CDR2 SYDVKM. There are 17 residues in the CDR3.

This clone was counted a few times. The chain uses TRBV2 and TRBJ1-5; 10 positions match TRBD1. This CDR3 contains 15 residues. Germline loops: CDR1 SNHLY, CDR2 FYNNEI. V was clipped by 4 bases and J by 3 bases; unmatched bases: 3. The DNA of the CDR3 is TGTGCCAGCAGTGTAGGACAGGGGGTCAATCAGCCCCAGCATTTT. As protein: CASSVGQGVNQPQHF. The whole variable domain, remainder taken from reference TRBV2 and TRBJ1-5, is EPEVTQTPSHQVTQMGQEVILRCVPISNHLYFYWYRQILGQKVEFLVSFYNNEISEKSEIFDDQFSVERPDGSNFTLKIRSTKLEDSAMYFCASSVGQGVNQPQHFGDGTRLSIL.

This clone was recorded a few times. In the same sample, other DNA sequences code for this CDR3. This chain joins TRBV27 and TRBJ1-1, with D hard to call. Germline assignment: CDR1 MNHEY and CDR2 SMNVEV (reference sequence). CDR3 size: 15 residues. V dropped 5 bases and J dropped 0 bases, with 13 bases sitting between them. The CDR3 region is CASSPILGLNTEAFF. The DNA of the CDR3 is TGTGCCAGCAGTCCCATCCTGGGCTTGAACACTGAAGCTTTCTTT.

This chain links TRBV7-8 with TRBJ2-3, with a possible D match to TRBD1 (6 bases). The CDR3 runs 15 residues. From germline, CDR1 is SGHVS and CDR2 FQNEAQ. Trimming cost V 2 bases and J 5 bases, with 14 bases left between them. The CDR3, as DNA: TGTGCCAGCAGCTTATCAGGGGCCCGCGGAGATACGCAGTATTTT. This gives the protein CASSLSGARGDTQYF.

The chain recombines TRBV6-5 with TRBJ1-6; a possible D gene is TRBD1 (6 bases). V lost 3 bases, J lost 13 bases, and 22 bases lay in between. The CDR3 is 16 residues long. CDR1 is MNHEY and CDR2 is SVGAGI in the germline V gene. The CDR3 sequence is CASSYYSQGWGAPLHF. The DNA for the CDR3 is TGTGCCAGCAGTTATTACTCACAGGGATGGGGAGCGCCCCTCCACTTT.

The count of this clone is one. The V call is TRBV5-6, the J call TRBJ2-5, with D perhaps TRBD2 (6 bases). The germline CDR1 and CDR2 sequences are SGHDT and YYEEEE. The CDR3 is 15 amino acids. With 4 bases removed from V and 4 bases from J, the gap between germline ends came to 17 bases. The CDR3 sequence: CASSPSPLATETQYF. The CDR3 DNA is TGTGCCAGCAGCCCGTCCCCCCTAGCGACAGAGACCCAGTACTTC. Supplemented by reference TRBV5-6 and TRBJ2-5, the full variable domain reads DAGVTQSPTHLIKTRGQQVTLRCSPKSGHDTVSWYQQALGQGPQFIFQYYEEEERQRGNFPDRFSGHQFPNYSSELNVNALLLGDSALYLCASSPSPLATETQYFGPGTRLLVL.

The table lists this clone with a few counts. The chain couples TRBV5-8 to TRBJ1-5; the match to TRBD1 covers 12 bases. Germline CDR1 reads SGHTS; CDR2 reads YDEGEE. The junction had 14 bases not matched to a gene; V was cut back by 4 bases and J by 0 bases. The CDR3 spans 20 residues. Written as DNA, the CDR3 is TGTGCCAGCAGCCTAACCTTGGGGACAGGGGGCGCTTATAGCAATCAGCCCCAGCATTTT. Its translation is CASSLTLGTGGAYSNQPQHF.

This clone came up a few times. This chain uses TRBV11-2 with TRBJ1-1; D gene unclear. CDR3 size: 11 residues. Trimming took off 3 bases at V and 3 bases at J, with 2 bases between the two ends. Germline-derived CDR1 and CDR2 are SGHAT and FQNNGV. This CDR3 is CASSFDTEAFF. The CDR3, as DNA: TGTGCCAGCAGCTTCGACACTGAAGCTTTCTTT. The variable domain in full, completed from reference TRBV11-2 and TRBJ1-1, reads EAGVAQSPRYKIIEKRQSVAFWCNPISGHATLYWYQQILGQGPKLLIQFQNNGVVDDSQLPKDRFSAERLKGVDSTLKIQPAKLEDSAVYLCASSFDTEAFFGQGTRLTVV.

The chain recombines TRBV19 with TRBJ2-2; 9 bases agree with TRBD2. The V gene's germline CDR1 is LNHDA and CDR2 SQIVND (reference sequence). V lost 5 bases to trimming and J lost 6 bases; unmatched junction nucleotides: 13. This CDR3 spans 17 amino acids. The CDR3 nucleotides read TGTGCCAGTAGTTTGGGACTAGCCTGGAGGGACGCCGGGGAGCTGTTTTTT. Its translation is CASSLGLAWRDAGELFF.